The present entry profiles one TCR beta chain with its context. Its antigen is undetermined. The record originates from a study of cytomegalovirus exposure and HLA in healthy donors. Across the whole study: In an earlier analysis, around 100 million unique TCR beta sequences were found from approximately 190 million T cells.

Broader study findings: CMV serostatus was the sole immune exposure data available. A list of approximately 160 TCR beta chains associated with cytomegalovirus was given. Across donors, presence/absence analyses took sequencing depth to be roughly uniform.

Primers for the PCR totalled 60 Vbeta and 13 Jbeta. Assay used: immunoSEQ multiplex PCR; TCRdb lists only in-frame clones, some missing. This table has about 110,000 clones, approximately 70% appearing once. CDR3 length equals 14 residues. Germline V gene sequence: CDR1 LNHDA, CDR2 SQIVND (reference sequence). With 6 bases removed from V and 4 bases from J, the gap between germline ends came to 15 bases. The chain couples TRBV19 to TRBJ1-2; weak D call: TRBD1 (5 bases). The material sequenced was PBMCs. This TCR was sampled from a woman aged 30 to 39 in good health and CMV-seronegative. The CDR3 nucleotides read TGTGCCAGTAGCATCTTGGACATCGGCTATGGCTACACCTTC. As protein: CASSILDIGYGYTF.